Following are 9 T cell receptor beta chains from one sample sequenced in a study of blood T cell repertoires in COVID-19. Here immunoSEQ multiplex PCR was the method, and the copy in TCRdb shows in-frame clones only, minus some. The sample lists some 210,000 clones; 80% to 90% were seen once. The specimen was peripheral blood. The source of these receptors is a woman aged 70-85 years with active or convalescent COVID-19.

The chain joins TRBV4-1 to TRBJ1-2, with D tentatively TRBD1 (6 bases). Germline V CDR1 and CDR2: MGHRA, YSYEKL. Trimming pared 1 base from V and 6 bases from J, leaving 9 bases between. The length of the CDR3 is 13 residues. The CDR3 sequence is CASSQVGANGYTF. CDR3 nucleotides: TGCGCCAGCAGCCAAGTGGGGGCTAATGGCTACACCTTC.

The rearrangement uses TRBV18 and TRBJ2-1, with TRBD1 as a possible D gene (5 bases). Deletions cut 2 bases from V and 7 bases from J, with 9 bases between. The CDR3 loop spans 13 amino acids. Germline V gene lookup returns CDR1 KGHSH and CDR2 LQKENI. The DNA of the CDR3 is TGTGCCAGCTCACCAATGCAGGGTAATGAGCAGTTCTTC. Translating gives CASSPMQGNEQFF.

V gene TRBV9 combines with J gene TRBJ2-7, with D possibly matching TRBD1 (6 bases). The V gene's germline CDR1 is SGDLS and CDR2 YYNGEE. The CDR3 loop spans 15 amino acids. The V gene lost 0 bases and the J gene lost 3 bases, with 13 bases spanning the gap. As DNA, the CDR3 is TGTGCCAGCAGCGTAGATGTAGGGGGTCACTACGAGCAGTACTTC. This gives the protein CASSVDVGGHYEQYF.

V is TRBV4-1 and J is TRBJ2-5; D may be TRBD2 (6 bases). The CDR3 loop spans 20 amino acids. With 0 bases removed from V and 5 bases from J, the gap between germline ends came to 28 bases. Germline values: CDR1 MGHRA, CDR2 YSYEKL. As DNA, the CDR3 is TGCGCCAGCAGCCAAGACGGACCAGACGGGAGCTGGACCATACGGGAGACCCAGTACTTC. Amino acid sequence: CASSQDGPDGSWTIRETQYF.

V is TRBV24-1 and J is TRBJ2-2; D remains ambiguous. CDR3 length equals 14 residues. Germline loops: CDR1 KGHDR, CDR2 SFDVKD. Between the trimmed V and J ends, which lost 4 bases and 5 bases, there was a span of 10 bases. The CDR3 loop is CATSETVGTGELFF. Here the CDR3 DNA reads TGTGCCACCAGTGAGACTGTAGGAACCGGGGAGCTGTTTTTT.

The chain combines TRBV2 with TRBJ2-7; 9 bases map to TRBD1. Trimming took 6 bases from V and 5 from J; bases not matched to a gene: 11. The CDR3 length is 15 residues. Germline V gives CDR1 SNHLY, CDR2 FYNNEI. CDR3 coding DNA: TGTGCCAGCAGCGAACAGGGGGCTACTCGGAACGAGCAGTACTTC. Encoded protein: CASSEQGATRNEQYF.

The rearrangement joins TRBV4-1 to TRBJ2-3; 10 bases match TRBD2. Germline V CDR1 and CDR2: MGHRA, YSYEKL. This CDR3 comprises 15 residues. V gave up 1 base and J gave up 5 bases; unmatched junction bases: 3. The CDR3 protein is CASSQGRLAGDTQYF. The CDR3 DNA reads TGCGCCAGCAGCCAAGGGCGACTAGCGGGAGATACGCAGTATTTT.

The chain has TRBV5-1 and TRBJ1-4, with TRBD1 matching 7 bases. The CDR3 has 15 residues. In germline, CDR1 is SGHRS, CDR2 YFSETQ. Trimming took 0 bases from V and 8 from J; bases not matched to a gene: 7. The CDR3 reads CASSLGDRVPEKLFF. CDR3 bases: TGCGCCAGCAGCTTGGGAGACAGGGTCCCCGAAAAACTGTTTTTT.

The chain has TRBV5-1 and TRBJ2-1, with 11 bases that match TRBD1. Germline V gives CDR1 SGHRS, CDR2 YFSETQ. This CDR3 has 15 amino acids. With V trimmed by 4 bases and J by 7 bases, 7 bases remained unmatched. CDR3 in amino acids: CASSPPGTGGNEQFF. The CDR3 DNA reads TGCGCCAGCAGCCCTCCCGGGACAGGGGGAAATGAGCAGTTCTTC.